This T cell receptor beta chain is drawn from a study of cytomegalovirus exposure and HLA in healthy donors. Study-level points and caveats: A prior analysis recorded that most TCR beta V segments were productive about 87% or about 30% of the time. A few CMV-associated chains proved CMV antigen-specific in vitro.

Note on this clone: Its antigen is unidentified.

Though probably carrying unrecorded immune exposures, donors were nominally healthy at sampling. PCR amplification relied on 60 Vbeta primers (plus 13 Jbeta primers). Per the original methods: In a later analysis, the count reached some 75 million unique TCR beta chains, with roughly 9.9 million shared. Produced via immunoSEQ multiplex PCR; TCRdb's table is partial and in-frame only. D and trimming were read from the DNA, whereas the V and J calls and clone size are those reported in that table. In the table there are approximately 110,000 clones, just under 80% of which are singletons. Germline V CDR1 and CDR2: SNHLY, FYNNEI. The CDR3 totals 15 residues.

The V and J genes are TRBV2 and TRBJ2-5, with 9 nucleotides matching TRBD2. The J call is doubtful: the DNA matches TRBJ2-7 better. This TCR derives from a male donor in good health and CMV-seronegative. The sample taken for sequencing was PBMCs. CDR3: CASSFETSGFYEQYF. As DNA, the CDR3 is TGTGCCAGCAGTTTTGAGACTAGCGGATTCTACGAGCAGTACTTC.